This T cell receptor beta chain comes out of a study of blood T cell repertoires in COVID-19. Study-level information: The study drew acute and convalescent COVID-19 samples from the United States, Italy and Spain. PBMCs, B-cell-depleted T cells, or T cells were the source of the cDNA or gDNA that made up the material.

Germline V gives CDR1 SGHRS, CDR2 YFSETQ. The CDR3 is 14 residues long. Trimming removed 4 bases from V and 3 bases from J; junction bases left unmatched: 6. Ages ranged from roughly 18 to 100 years, with residence in about two dozen US areas. In the study's own analysis: Estimation of nucleated cell counts relied on the amplification of reference gene primers. Data came from immunoSEQ multiplex PCR; TCRdb stores just in-frame clones and leaves some out. That table supplies the V and J calls and clone size; D and trimming were determined from the DNA. The table shows roughly 200,000 clones, with more than 80% occurring only once.

The sample comprised PBMCs or T cells enriched from blood (not recorded which). The rearrangement uses TRBV5-1 and TRBJ1-1, with TRBD1 matching over 7 bases. The sequence was collected from a woman in her forties with acute COVID-19. The CDR3 coding sequence is TGCGCCAGCAGCAGAGGACAGGCAGACACTGAAGCTTTCTTT. Protein: CASSRGQADTEAFF.